The 10 T cell receptor beta chains presented below share a single source sample, sequenced in a study of Graves' ophthalmopathy and Graves' hyperthyroidism. Beta-chain TCR CDR3 regions were amplified from RNA transcripts. Second-round multiplex PCR followed a first-round RT-PCR using HTBI primers. MiXCR, run by TCRdb on the multiplex PCR reads, gives a single entry per CDR3 protein. In the table there are some 750,000 distinct CDR3 sequences, 40% of which are singletons. What was sequenced was peripheral blood. The receptors here all came from an adult man with Graves' ophthalmopathy.

J is TRBJ2-7 and V is TRBV7-2; D is perhaps TRBD2 (6 bases). This CDR3 is 15 amino acids long. The germline V and J ends were trimmed by 2 bases and 3 bases, with 14 bases remaining between them. Germline V gene sequence: CDR1 SGHTA, CDR2 FQGNSA. CDR3 amino acids: CASSLTGGTRYEQYF. The CDR3 nucleotides are TGTGCCAGCAGCTTAACTGGGGGGACCCGCTACGAGCAGTACTTC.

The J gene is TRBJ2-2, the V gene TRBV25-1; D perhaps matches TRBD2 (5 bases). The V end was cut by 6 bases, the J end by 6 bases, with 14 bases between. CDR1 is MGHDK and CDR2 is SYGVNS in the germline V gene. The CDR3 totals 14 residues. The DNA of the CDR3 is TGTGCCAGCAGCCAACTGAGAGGGTCCGGGGAGCTGTTTTTT. This codes for CASSQLRGSGELFF.

This clonotype was counted a few times. The rearrangement links TRBV5-1 to TRBJ1-1; a possible D gene is TRBD1 (6 bases). Germline assignment: CDR1 SGHRS and CDR2 YFSETQ. Trimming left V 1 base short and J 4 bases short, with 11 bases between. This CDR3 contains 14 residues. The CDR3 nucleotides read TGCGCCAGCAGCTTGACAGGGTGGAGCACTGAAGCTTTCTTT. Its translation is CASSLTGWSTEAFF.

Turning to this clonotype: One junction end disagrees with the germline gene, perhaps due to a read error. CDR3 region: CSVNTGDNVLTF. For the CDR3, the DNA is TGCAGCGTCAATACAGGGGACAACGTCCTGACTTTC. This chain uses TRBV29-1 with TRBJ2-6, with 7 nucleotides matching TRBD1. Germline-derived CDR1 and CDR2 are SQVTM and ANQGSEA. The CDR3 sequence is 12 residues long.

This clonotype was counted between two and nine times. The CDR3 here is CASTGDSYEQYF. Here the CDR3 DNA reads TGTGCCAGCACGGGAGACTCCTACGAGCAGTACTTC. The chain couples TRBV7-9 to TRBJ2-7, with D perhaps TRBD2 (6 bases). V lost 7 bases to trimming and J lost 0 bases, with 7 bases between them. The CDR3 has 12 residues. Per the germline V gene, CDR1 is SEHNR and CDR2 is FQNEAQ (reference sequence).

The genes are TRBV5-6 and TRBJ1-1; D uncertain. The ends were cut back, 6 bases at V and 5 bases at J, with 17 bases in the middle. Germline CDR1 and CDR2: SGHDT and YYEEEE. This CDR3 has 14 amino acids. The chain's CDR3 is CASTQGTSRTEAFF. CDR3 nucleotide sequence: TGTGCCAGCACCCAAGGAACTTCAAGGACTGAAGCTTTCTTT.

This clonotype appeared many times. The gene calls are TRBV29-1 and TRBJ1-1; weak D call: TRBD1 (5 bases). The V end was cut by 5 bases, the J end by 0 bases, with 10 bases between. The germline CDR1 and CDR2 sequences are SQVTM and ANQGSEA. This CDR3 contains 13 residues. DNA of the CDR3: TGCAGCGTTATGGGACGGATGAACACTGAAGCTTTCTTT. It encodes CSVMGRMNTEAFF.

The rearrangement joins TRBV25-1 to TRBJ1-6, with 8 bases identical to TRBD1. Germline V CDR1 and CDR2: MGHDK, SYGVNS. The junction had 5 bases not matched to a gene; V was cut back by 8 bases and J by 8 bases. There are 13 residues in the CDR3. The CDR3 DNA reads as TGTGCCAGCTCCGGGACAGGTTATTCACCCCTCCACTTT. This translates into CASSGTGYSPLHF.

Ten or more counts support this clonotype. The chain couples TRBV7-9 to TRBJ1-1; 10 bases align to TRBD1. V lost 4 bases to trimming and J lost 3 bases; unmatched junction nucleotides: 2. From germline, CDR1 is SEHNR and CDR2 FQNEAQ (reference sequence). CDR3 size: 14 residues. CDR3 region: CASSSDRGYTEAFF. The DNA for the CDR3 is TGTGCCAGCAGCTCGGACAGGGGGTACACTGAAGCTTTCTTT.

The V and J genes are TRBV2 and TRBJ1-5, with 9 bases that match TRBD1. J lost 5 bases, V lost 3 bases, and 5 bases had no gene match. This CDR3 spans 15 amino acids. CDR1 and CDR2 (germline): SNHLY, FYNNEI. CDR3 sequence: CASSDRRTGDQPQHF. CDR3 coding DNA: TGTGCCAGCAGTGATAGGCGGACAGGGGATCAGCCCCAGCATTTT.